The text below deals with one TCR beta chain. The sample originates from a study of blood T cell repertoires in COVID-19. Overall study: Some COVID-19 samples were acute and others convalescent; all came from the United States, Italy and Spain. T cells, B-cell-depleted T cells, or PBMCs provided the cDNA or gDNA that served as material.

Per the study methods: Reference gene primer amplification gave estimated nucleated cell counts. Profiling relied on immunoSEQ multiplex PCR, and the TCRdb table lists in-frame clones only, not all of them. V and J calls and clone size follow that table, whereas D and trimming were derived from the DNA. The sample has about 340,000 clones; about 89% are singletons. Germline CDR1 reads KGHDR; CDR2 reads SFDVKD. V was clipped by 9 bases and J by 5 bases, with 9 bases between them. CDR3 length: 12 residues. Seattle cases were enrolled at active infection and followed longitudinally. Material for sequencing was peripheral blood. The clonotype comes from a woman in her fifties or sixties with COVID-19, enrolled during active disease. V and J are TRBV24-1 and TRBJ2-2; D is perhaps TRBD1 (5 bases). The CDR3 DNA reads TGTGCCACCTTTCAGGGTACCGGGGAGCTGTTTTTT. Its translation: CATFQGTGELFF.